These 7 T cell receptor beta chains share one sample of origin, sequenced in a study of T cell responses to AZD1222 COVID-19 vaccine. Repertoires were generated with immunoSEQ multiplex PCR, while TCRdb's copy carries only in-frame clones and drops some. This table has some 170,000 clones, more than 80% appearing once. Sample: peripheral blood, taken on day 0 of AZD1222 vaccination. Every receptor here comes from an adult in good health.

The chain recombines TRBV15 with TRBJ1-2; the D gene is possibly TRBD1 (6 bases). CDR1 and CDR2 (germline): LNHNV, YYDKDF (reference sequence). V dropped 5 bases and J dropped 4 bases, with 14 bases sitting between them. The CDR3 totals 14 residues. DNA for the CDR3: TGTGCCACCAGCCAATCCCGACAGGCCTATGGCTACACCTTC. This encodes CATSQSRQAYGYTF.

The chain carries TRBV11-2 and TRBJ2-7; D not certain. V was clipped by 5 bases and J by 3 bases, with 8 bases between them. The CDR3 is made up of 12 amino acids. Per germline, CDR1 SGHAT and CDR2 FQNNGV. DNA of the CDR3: TGTGCCAGCAGCCTCTGGAGCTACGAGCAGTACTTC. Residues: CASSLWSYEQYF.

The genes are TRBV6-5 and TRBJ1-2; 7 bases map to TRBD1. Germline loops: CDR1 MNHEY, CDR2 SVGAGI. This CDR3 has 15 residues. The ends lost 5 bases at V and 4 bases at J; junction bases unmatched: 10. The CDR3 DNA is TGTGCCAGCAGTCCACAGGACAGGCCCCTCTATGGCTACACCTTC. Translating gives CASSPQDRPLYGYTF.

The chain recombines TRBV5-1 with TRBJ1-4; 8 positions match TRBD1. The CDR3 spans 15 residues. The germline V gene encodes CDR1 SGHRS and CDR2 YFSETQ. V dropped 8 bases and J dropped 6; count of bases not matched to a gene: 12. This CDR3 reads CASSRNRGSDEKLFF. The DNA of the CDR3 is TGCGCCAGTAGCAGAAACAGGGGGTCCGATGAAAAACTGTTTTTT.

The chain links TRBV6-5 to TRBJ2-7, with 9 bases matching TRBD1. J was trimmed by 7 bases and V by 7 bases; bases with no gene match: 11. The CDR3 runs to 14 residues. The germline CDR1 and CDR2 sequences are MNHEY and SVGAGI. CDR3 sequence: CASKSRDRVVEQYF. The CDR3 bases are TGTGCCAGCAAATCCCGGGACAGGGTAGTAGAGCAGTACTTC.

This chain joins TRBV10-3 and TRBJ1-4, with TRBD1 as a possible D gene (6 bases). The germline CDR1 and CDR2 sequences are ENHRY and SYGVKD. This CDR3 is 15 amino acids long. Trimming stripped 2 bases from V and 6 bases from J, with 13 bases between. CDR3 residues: CAISERGRGYEKLFF. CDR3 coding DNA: TGTGCCATCAGTGAGCGGGGGCGGGGGTATGAAAAACTGTTTTTT.

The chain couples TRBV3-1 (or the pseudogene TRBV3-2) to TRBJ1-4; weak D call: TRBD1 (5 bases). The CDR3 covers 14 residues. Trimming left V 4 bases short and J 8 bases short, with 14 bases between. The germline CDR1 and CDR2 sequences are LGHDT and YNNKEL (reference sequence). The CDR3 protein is CASSPRGGWEKLFF. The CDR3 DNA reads TGTGCCAGCAGCCCGCGGGGGGGTTGGGAAAAACTGTTTTTT.